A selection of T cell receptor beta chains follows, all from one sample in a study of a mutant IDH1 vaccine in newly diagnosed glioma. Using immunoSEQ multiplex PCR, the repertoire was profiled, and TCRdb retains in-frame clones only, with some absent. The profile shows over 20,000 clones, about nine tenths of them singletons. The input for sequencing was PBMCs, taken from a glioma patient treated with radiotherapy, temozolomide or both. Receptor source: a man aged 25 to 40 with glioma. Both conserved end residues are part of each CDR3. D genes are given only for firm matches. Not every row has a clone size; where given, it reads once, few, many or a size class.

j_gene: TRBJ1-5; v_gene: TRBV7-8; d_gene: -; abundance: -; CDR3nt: TGTGCCAGCAGCTTAGCAGGGTTGTACCAGCCCCAGCATTTT; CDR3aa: CASSLAGLYQPQHF
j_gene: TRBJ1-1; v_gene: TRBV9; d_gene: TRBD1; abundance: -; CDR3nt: TGTGCCAGCAGCGCCCCGGGGACAGGGGCCTCTGAGGCTTTCTTT; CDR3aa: CASSAPGTGASEAFF
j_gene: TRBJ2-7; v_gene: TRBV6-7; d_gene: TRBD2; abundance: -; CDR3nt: TGTGCCAGCAGTTCTCCGGGACTAGCGGAACTCTACGAGCAGTACTTC; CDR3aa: CASSSPGLAELYEQYF
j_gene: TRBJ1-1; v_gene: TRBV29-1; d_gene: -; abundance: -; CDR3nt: TGCAGCGTTTCTTTAGTGGGAGGGAGAGCTTTCTTT; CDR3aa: CSVSLVGGRAFF
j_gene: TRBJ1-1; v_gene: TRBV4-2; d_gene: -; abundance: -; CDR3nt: TGTGCCAGCAGCCAATCGGGGGAGGGGTGGGGAACTGAAGCTTTCTTT; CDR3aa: CASSQSGEGWGTEAFF
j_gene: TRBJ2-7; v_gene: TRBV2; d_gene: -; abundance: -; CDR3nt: TGTGCCAGCAGCGAGTCCCCGTCCAGGGGAAACGAGCAGTACTTC; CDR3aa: CASSESPSRGNEQYF
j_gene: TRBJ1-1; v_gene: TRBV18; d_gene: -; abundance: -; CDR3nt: TGTGCCAGCTCACCACAGACAGGGAACACTGAAGCTTTCTTT; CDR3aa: CASSPQTGNTEAFF
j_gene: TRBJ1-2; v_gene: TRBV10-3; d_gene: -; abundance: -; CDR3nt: TGTGCCATCAGTCTTACTAACTATGGCTACACCTTC; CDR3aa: CAISLTNYGYTF
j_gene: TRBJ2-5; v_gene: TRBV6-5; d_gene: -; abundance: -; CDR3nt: TGTGCCAGCAGTTACTCGACCTCACCTCAAGAGACCCAGTACTTC; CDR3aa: CASSYSTSPQETQYF
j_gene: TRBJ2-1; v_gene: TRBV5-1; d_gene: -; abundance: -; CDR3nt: TGCGCCAGCAGCTTGGGCCAGGGGAGGGACAATGAGCAGTTCTTC; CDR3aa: CASSLGQGRDNEQFF
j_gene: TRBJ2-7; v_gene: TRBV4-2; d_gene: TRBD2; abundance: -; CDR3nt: TGTGCCAGCAGCCAAGCGGGAGGGGGGTTCTACGAGCAGTACTTC; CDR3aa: CASSQAGGGFYEQYF
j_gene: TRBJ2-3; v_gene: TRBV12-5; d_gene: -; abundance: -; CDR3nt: TGTGCTAGTGGTTTGCCGCAGAATACGCAGTATTTT; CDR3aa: CASGLPQNTQYF
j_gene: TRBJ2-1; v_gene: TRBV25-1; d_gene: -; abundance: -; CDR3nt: TGTGCCAGCAGTGAATTGGACGGAGATCTCTACAATGAGCAGTTCTTC; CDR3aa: CASSELDGDLYNEQFF
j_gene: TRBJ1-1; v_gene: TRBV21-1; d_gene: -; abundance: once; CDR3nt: TGTGCCAGCAGCAAACGAGGGGCTGAAGCTTTCTTT; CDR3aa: CASSKRGAEAFF
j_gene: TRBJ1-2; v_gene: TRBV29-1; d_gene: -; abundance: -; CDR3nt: TGCAGCGTGGCCCCCAGGGTGGACTATGGCTACACCTTC; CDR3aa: CSVAPRVDYGYTF
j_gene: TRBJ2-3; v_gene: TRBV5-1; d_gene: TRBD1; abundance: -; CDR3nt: TGCGCCAGCAACACCGTAACAGGGGCATACACAGATACGCAGTATTTT; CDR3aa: CASNTVTGAYTDTQYF
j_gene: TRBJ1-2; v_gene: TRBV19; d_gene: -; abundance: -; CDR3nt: TGTGCCAGTAGTATAGCCCCGGACAAGGATGGCTACACCTTC; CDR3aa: CASSIAPDKDGYTF
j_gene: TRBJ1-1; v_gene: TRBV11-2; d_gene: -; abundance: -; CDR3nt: TGTGCCAGCAGCCGACAGTTGAACACTGAAGCTTTCTTT; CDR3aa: CASSRQLNTEAFF
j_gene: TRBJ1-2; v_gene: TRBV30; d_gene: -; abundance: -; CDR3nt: TGTGCCTGGAGTGTAGCAGGGGAAGGGTTCTACACCTTC; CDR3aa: CAWSVAGEGFYTF
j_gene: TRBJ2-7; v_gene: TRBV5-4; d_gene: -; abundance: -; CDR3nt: TGTGCCAGCAGCTTGTCAAACAGGGTAGATTACGAGCAGTACTTC; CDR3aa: CASSLSNRVDYEQYF
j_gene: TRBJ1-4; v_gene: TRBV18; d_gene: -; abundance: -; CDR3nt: TGTGCCAGCTCACCTAACCTCCGAGAAACTAATGAAAAACTGTTTTTT; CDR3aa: CASSPNLRETNEKLFF
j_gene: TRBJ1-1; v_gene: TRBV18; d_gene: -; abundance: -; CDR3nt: TGTGCCAGCCGTTCAGGGTGGGGAAATACTGAAGCTTTCTTT; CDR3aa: CASRSGWGNTEAFF
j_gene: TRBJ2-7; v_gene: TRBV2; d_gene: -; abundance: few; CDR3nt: TGTGCCAGCAGTTTCGAGGATAATTACGAGCAGTACTTC; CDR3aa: CASSFEDNYEQYF
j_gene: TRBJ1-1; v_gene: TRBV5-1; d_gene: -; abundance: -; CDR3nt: TGCGCCAGCAGCTTGGGGGGCGCGGACACTGAAGCTTTCTTT; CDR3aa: CASSLGGADTEAFF
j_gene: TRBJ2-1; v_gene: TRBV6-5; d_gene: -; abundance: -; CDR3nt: TGTGCCAGCAGTTACCGGCAGTACAATGAGCAGTTCTTC; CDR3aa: CASSYRQYNEQFF
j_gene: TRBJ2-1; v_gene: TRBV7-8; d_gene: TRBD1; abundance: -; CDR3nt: TGTGCCAGCAGCTTAGTGGGCGGCTCACCAGGGGGTGAGCAGTTCTTC; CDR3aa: CASSLVGGSPGGEQFF
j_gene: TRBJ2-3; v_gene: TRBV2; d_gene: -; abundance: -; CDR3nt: TGTGCCAGCAGTGAACCCCCTGGGGATACGCAGTATTTT; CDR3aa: CASSEPPGDTQYF
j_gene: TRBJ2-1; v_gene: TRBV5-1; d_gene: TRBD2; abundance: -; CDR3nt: TGCGCCAGCAGCCCACCGACTAGCGGGGTTAGGAGGGAGCAGTTCTTC; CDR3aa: CASSPPTSGVRREQFF
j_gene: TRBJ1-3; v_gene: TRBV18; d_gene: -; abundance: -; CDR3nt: TGTGCCAGCTCACCGAATGCGGGGGTAGGCGGAAACACCATATATTTT; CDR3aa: CASSPNAGVGGNTIYF
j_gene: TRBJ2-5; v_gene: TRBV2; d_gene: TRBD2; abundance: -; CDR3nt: TGTGCCAGCACGGGGGGGGACCAAGAGACCCAGTACTTC; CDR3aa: CASTGGDQETQYF
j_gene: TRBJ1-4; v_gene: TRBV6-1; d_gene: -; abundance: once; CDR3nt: TGTGCCAGCAGTGACCGGGACGGTAATGAAAAACTGTTTTTT; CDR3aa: CASSDRDGNEKLFF
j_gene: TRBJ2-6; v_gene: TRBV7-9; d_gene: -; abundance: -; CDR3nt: TGTGCCAGCAGCTGGGGGGCCTCTGGGGCCAACGTCCTGACTTTC; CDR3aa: CASSWGASGANVLTF
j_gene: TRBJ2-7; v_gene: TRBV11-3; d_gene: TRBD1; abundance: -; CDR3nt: TGTGCCAGCAGCTTATCTCTGGGGACAGGGGGAGAAGAGCAGTACTTC; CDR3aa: CASSLSLGTGGEEQYF
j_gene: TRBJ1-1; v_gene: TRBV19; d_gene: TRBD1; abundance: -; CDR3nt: TGTGCCAGTAGTATAGAGCCGACAGGGCACACTGAAGCTTTCTTT; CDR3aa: CASSIEPTGHTEAFF
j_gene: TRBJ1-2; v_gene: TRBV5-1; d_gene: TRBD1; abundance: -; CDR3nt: TGCGCCAGCAGCTTGGTACCAGGGGGCGGCTACACCTTC; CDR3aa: CASSLVPGGGYTF
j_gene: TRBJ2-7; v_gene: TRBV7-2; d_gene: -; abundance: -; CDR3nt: TGTGCCAGCAGCTTAGACTTCTCCTACGAGCAGTACTTC; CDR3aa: CASSLDFSYEQYF
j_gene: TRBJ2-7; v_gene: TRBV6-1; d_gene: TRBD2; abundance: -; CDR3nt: TGTGCCAGCAGTGACGGACGGAAGACTAGCGGGATCCCCTACGAGCAGTACTTC; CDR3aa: CASSDGRKTSGIPYEQYF